The TCR beta chain described here comes from a study of OX40 agonist ivuxolimab in advanced cancers. Whole-study findings and limits: Expanded clones tended on average to be more numerous among CD8+ T cells than CD4+. Expanded peripheral T cells had an undetermined antigen specificity. At 0.1 to 3.0 mg/kg, clonal expansion of CD4+ and CD8+ blood T cells had occurred by week 6.

Assay: immunoSEQ multiplex PCR; the TCRdb copy retains only in-frame clones and omits some. The sample lists about 93,000 clones, about 90% occurring once. About this clone: The target antigen is unknown.

CDR1 and CDR2 (germline): KGHSH, LQKENI. The CDR3 consists of 15 residues. V dropped 2 bases and J dropped 5; count of bases not matched to a gene: 7. The chain links TRBV18 to TRBJ2-7; 9 positions match TRBD2. The receptor comes from an adult with an advanced solid tumor such as melanoma, head and neck, liver or kidney cancer. Sequenced here: CD4+ or CD8+ T cells sorted from blood, sampled in a trial of the OX40 agonist ivuxolimab. The CDR3 DNA sequence: TGTGCCAGCTCACCAAATAGCGCTAGCGGGAACGAGCAGTACTTC. Protein product: CASSPNSASGNEQYF.